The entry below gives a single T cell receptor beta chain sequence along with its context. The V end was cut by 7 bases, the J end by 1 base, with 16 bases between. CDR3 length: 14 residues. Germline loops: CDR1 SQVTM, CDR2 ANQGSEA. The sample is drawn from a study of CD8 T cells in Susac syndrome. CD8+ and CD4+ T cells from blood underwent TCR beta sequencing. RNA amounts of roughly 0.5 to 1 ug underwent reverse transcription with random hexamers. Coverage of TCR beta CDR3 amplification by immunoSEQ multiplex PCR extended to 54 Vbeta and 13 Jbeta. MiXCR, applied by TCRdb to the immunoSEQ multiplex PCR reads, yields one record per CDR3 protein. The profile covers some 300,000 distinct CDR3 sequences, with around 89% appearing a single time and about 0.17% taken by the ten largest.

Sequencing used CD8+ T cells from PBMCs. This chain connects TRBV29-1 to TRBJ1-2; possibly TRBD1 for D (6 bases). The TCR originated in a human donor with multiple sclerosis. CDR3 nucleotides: TGCAGCGCCCCCCCAGGGGAGCTTAACTATGGCTACACCTTC. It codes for CSAPPGELNYGYTF.